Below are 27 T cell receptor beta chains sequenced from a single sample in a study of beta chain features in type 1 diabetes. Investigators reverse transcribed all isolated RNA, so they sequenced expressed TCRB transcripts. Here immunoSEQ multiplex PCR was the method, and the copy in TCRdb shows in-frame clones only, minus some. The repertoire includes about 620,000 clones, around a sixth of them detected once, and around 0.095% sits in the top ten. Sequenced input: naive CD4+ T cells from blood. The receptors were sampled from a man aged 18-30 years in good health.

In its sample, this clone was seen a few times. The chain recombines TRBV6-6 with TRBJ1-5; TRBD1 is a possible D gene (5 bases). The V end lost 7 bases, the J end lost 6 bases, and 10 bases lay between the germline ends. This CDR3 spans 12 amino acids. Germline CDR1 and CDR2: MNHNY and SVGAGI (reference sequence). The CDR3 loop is CASNSGSQPQHF. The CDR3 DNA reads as TGTGCCAGCAATTCAGGGAGTCAGCCCCAGCATTTT.

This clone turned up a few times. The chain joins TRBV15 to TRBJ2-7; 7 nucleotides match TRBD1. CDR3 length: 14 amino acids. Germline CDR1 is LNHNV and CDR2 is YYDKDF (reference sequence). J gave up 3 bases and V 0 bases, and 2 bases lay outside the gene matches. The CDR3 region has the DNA TGTGCCACCAGCAGAGAGGGACAGAGCTACGAGCAGTACTTC. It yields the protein CATSREGQSYEQYF.

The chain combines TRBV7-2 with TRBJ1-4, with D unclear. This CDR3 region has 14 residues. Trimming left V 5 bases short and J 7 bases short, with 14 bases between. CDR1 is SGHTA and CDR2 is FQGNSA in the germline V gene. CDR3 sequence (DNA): TGTGCCAGCAGCCTGCGAATGACGCCTGAAAAACTGTTTTTT. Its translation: CASSLRMTPEKLFF.

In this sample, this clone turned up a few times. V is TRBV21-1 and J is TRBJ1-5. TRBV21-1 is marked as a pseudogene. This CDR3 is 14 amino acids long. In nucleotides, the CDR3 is TGTGCCAGCAGCAAAGGGTTCCCCAATCAGCCCCAGCATTTT. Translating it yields CASSKGFPNQPQHF.

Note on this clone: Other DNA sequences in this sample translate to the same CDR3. The CDR3 nucleotides are TGTGCCAGTACCCCCGGTGTGTATGGCTACACCTTC. It is translated as CASTPGVYGYTF. The chain recombines TRBV19 with TRBJ1-2; D remains ambiguous. The germline gives CDR1 LNHDA, CDR2 SQIVND (reference sequence). The CDR3 contains 12 residues. V was cut by 7 bases and J by 5 bases, with 11 bases left in between.

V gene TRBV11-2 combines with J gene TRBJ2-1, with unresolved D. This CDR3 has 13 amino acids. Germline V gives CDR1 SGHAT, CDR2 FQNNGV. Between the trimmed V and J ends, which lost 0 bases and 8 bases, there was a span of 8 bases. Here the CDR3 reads CASSLDLGHEQFF. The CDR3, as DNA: TGTGCCAGCAGCTTAGATTTGGGCCATGAGCAGTTCTTC.

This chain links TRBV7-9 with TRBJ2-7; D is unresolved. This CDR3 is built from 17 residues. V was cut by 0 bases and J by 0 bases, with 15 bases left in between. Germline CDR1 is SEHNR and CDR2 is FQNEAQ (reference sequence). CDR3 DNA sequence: TGTGCCAGCAGCTTAGCTACTTCGGCCGGTAGCTCCTACGAGCAGTACTTC. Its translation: CASSLATSAGSSYEQYF.

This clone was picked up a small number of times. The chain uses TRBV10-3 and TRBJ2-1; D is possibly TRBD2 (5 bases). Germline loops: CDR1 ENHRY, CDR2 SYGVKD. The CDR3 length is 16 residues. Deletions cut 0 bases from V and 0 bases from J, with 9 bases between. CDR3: CAISESTGSSYNEQFF. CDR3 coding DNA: TGTGCCATCAGTGAGTCGACGGGGAGCTCCTACAATGAGCAGTTCTTC.

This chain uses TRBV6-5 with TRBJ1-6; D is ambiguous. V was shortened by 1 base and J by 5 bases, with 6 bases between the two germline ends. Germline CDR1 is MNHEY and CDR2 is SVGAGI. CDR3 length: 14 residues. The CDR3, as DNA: TGTGCCAGCAGTTACTGGCAGAATAATTCACCCCTCCACTTT. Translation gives CASSYWQNNSPLHF.

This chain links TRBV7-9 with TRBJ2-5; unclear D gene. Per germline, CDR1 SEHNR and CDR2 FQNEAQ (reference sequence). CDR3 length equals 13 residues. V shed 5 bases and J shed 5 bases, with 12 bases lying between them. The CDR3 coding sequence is TGTGCCAGCAGCATACCCGGAGCTGAGACCCAGTACTTC. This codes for CASSIPGAETQYF.

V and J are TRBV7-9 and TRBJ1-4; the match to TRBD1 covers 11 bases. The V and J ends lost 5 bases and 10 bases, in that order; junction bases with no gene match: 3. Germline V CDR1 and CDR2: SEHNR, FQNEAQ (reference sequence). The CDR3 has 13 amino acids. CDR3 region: CASSTGQGGKLFF. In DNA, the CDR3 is TGTGCCAGCAGCACGGGACAGGGGGGAAAACTGTTTTTT.

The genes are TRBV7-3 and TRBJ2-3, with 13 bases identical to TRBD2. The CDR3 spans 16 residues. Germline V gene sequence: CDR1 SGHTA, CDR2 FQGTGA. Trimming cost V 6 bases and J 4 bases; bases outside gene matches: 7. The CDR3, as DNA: TGTGCCAGCAGTTCTACTAGCGGGAGGGCCTCAGATACGCAGTATTTT. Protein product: CASSSTSGRASDTQYF.

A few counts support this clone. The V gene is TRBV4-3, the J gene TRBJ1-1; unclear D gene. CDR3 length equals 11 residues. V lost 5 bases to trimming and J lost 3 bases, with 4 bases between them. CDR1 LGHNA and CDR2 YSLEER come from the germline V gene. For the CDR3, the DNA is TGCGCCAGCAGCGATTACACTGAAGCTTTCTTT. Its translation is CASSDYTEAFF.

CDR3 sequence reads: CASSQGRARGGNQPQHF. The CDR3 DNA sequence: TGCGCCAGCAGCCAAGGACGGGCAAGGGGAGGCAATCAGCCCCAGCATTTT. This sequence joins TRBV4-1 and TRBJ1-5, with D tentatively TRBD1 (5 bases). The V gene's germline CDR1 is MGHRA and CDR2 YSYEKL. The CDR3 consists of 17 residues. V was trimmed by 1 base and J by 2 bases, leaving 15 bases between them.

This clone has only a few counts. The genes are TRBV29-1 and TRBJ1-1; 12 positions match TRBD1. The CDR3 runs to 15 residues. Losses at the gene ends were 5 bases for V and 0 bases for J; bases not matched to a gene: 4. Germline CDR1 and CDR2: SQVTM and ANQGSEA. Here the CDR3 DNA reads TGCAGCGTTCGGGACAGGGGGCTGATGAACACTGAAGCTTTCTTT. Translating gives CSVRDRGLMNTEAFF.

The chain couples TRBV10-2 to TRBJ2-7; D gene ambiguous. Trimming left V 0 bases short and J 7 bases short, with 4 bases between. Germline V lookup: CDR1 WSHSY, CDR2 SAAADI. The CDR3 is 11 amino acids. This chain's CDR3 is CASSESGEQYF. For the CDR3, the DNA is TGCGCCAGCAGTGAGTCTGGAGAGCAGTACTTC.

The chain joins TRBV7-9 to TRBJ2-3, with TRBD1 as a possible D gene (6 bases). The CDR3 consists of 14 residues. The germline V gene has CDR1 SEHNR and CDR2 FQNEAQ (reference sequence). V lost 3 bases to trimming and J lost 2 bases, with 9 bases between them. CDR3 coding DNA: TGTGCCAGCAGCTTGGGGACAATCACAGATACGCAGTATTTT. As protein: CASSLGTITDTQYF.

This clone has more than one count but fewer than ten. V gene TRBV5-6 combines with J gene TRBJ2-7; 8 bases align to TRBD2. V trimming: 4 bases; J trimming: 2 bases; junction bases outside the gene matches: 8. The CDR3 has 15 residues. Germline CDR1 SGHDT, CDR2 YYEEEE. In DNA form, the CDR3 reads TGTGCCAGCAGCCCAGTACTAGCGGAGACCTACGAGCAGTACTTC. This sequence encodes CASSPVLAETYEQYF. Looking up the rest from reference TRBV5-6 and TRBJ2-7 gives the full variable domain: DAGVTQSPTHLIKTRGQQVTLRCSPKSGHDTVSWYQQALGQGPQFIFQYYEEEERQRGNFPDRFSGHQFPNYSSELNVNALLLGDSALYLCASSPVLAETYEQYFGPGTRLTVT.

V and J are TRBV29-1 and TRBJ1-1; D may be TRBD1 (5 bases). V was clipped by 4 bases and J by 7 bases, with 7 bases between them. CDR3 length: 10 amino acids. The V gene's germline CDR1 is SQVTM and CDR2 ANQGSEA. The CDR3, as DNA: TGCAGCGTTGGGGACCATGAAGCTTTCTTT. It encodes CSVGDHEAFF.

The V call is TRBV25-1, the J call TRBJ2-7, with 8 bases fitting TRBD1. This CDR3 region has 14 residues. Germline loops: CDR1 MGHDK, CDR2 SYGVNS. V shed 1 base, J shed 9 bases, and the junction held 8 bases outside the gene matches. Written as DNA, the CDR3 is TGTGCCAGCAGTGAATCAGGGGGCCCCCTAGGGCAGTACTTC. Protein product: CASSESGGPLGQYF.

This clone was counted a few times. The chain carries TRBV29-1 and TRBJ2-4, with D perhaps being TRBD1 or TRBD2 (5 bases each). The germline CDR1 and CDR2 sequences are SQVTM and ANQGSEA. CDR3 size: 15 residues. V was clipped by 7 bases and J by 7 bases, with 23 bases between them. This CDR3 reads CSAGTAGTLLNIQYF. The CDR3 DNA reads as TGCAGCGCAGGAACAGCCGGGACCCTATTGAACATTCAGTACTTC. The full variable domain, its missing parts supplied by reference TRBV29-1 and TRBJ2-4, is SAVISQKPSRDICQRGTSLTIQCQVDSQVTMMFWYRQQPGQSLTLIATANQGSEATYESGFVIDKFPISRPNLTFSTLTVSNMSPEDSSIYLCSAGTAGTLLNIQYFGAGTRLSVL.

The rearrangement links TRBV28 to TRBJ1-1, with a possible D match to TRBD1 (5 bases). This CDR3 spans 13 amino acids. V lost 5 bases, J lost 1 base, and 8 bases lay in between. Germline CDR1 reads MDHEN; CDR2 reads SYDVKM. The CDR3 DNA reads TGTGCCAGCAGTAATCAGGGGAACACTGAAGCTTTCTTT. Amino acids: CASSNQGNTEAFF.

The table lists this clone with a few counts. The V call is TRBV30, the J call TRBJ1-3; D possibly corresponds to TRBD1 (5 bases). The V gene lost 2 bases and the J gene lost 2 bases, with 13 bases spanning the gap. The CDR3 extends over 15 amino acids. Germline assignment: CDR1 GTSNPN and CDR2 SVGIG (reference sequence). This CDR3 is CAWSPSGRTGNTIYF. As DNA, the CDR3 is TGTGCCTGGAGTCCATCAGGGAGGACTGGAAACACCATATATTTT.

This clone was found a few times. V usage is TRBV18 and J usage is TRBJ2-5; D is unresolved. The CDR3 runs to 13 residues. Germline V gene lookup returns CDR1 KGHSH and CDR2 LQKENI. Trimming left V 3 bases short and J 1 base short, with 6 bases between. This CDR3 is CASSPYLQETQYF. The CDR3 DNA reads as TGTGCCAGCTCACCGTATCTCCAAGAGACCCAGTACTTC.

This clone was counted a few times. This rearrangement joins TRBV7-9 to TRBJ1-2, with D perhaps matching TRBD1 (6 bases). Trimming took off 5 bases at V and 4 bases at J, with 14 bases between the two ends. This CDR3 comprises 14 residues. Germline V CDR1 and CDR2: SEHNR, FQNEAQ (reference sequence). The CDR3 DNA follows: TGTGCCAGCAGCCCGCTGACAGGTTCCTATGGCTACACCTTC. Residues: CASSPLTGSYGYTF.

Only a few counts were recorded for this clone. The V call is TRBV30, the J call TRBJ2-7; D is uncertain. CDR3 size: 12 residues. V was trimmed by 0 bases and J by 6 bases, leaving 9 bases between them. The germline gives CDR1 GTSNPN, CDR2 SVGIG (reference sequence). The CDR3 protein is CAWSVFPLEQYF. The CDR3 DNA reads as TGTGCCTGGAGTGTATTCCCGCTCGAGCAGTACTTC.

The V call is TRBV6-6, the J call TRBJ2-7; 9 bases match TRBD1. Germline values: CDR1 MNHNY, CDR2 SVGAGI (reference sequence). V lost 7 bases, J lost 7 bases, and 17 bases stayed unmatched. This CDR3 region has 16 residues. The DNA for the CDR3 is TGTGCCAGCATCCCTCCGTCGGGACAGGGCCCTATAGAGCAGTACTTC. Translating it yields CASIPPSGQGPIEQYF.